These 10 T cell receptor beta chains were sequenced from one sample in a study of shared clonotypes between healthy human individuals. The repertoire was sequenced with immunoSEQ multiplex PCR; TCRdb's copy has only in-frame clones and lacks some. The data show fewer than 1.8 million clones, just under 99% seen once. The sample consisted of naive CD4+ T cells sorted from blood. Subset: CD45RA+ positively selected. All receptors come from a man aged 25 to 45 in good health.

J is TRBJ2-3 and V is TRBV2, with 12 bases that match TRBD2. The CDR3 runs 14 residues. Germline CDR1 reads SNHLY; CDR2 reads FYNNEI. V lost 8 bases, J lost 6 bases, and 6 bases stayed unmatched. The CDR3: CASGLAGGGDTQYF. The CDR3, as DNA: TGTGCCAGCGGCCTAGCGGGAGGGGGGGATACGCAGTATTTT.

The chain joins TRBV7-9 to TRBJ1-4; 8 bases line up with TRBD1. Germline V gives CDR1 SEHNR, CDR2 FQNEAQ (reference sequence). This CDR3 has 16 residues. Unmatched junction bases numbered 11, after V lost 4 bases and J lost 7 bases. CDR3 loop: CASSSSDRGRSEKLFF. The CDR3 nucleotides are TGTGCCAGCAGCTCGTCAGACAGGGGAAGGAGTGAAAAACTGTTTTTT.

V is TRBV28 and J is TRBJ2-5; a weak D match, TRBD2 (5 bases). V gave up 6 bases and J gave up 9 bases, with 17 bases separating them. Germline V gene sequence: CDR1 MDHEN, CDR2 SYDVKM. The CDR3 is made up of 13 amino acids. The CDR3: CASSLTSARAQYF. In nucleotides, the CDR3 is TGTGCCAGCAGCCTGACTTCGGCGCGGGCCCAGTACTTC.

The genes are TRBV18 and TRBJ2-5; D may be TRBD2 (6 bases). CDR1 KGHSH and CDR2 LQKENI come from the germline V gene. Trimming cost V 3 bases and J 3 bases, with 11 bases left between them. There are 14 residues in the CDR3. The CDR3 reads CASSPWASEETQYF. CDR3 nucleotides: TGTGCCAGCTCACCCTGGGCTAGCGAAGAGACCCAGTACTTC.

The V call is TRBV2, the J call TRBJ2-7; D possibly matches TRBD1 or TRBD2 (5 bases each). This CDR3 has 17 amino acids. Between the trimmed V and J ends, which lost 1 base and 3 bases, there was a span of 19 bases. Looked up from germline, CDR1 is SNHLY and CDR2 is FYNNEI. The DNA of the CDR3 is TGTGCCAGCAGTGAAGGGGGGTTTTTGGTGCGGTTCTACGAGCAGTACTTC. Encoded protein: CASSEGGFLVRFYEQYF.

The chain combines TRBV5-5 with TRBJ2-3, with D possibly being TRBD2 (6 bases). CDR1 and CDR2 (germline): SGHKS, YYEKEE (reference sequence). The V gene lost 4 bases and the J gene lost 6 bases, with 21 bases spanning the gap. This CDR3 is built from 16 residues. CDR3 DNA: TGTGCCAGCAGCCAAGTTCTCGGGAGAGGGTCCGATACGCAGTATTTT. The encoded protein is CASSQVLGRGSDTQYF.

Comment on this clone: Distinct nucleotide sequences in the sample also encode this CDR3. The V call is TRBV29-1, the J call TRBJ2-7; D is uncertain. Trimming took off 4 bases at V and 1 base at J, with 5 bases between the two ends. Germline CDR1 reads SQVTM; CDR2 reads ANQGSEA. This CDR3 is 11 amino acids long. The CDR3: CSVGLSYEQYF. CDR3 in DNA: TGCAGCGTTGGACTGTCCTACGAGCAGTACTTC.

The rearrangement links TRBV6-5 to TRBJ2-4; perhaps TRBD2 as D (6 bases). V lost 4 bases and J 4 bases, leaving 11 bases between the germline ends. This CDR3 is built from 14 residues. CDR1 MNHEY and CDR2 SVGAGI come from the germline V gene. The CDR3 nucleotides are TGTGCCAGCAGTTCTCCGGGAGAAAAAAACATTCAGTACTTC. Translated, it gives CASSSPGEKNIQYF.

The J gene is TRBJ2-7, the V gene TRBV7-2; no definite D call. The CDR3 runs 15 residues. V was clipped by 0 bases and J by 5 bases, with 14 bases between them. CDR1 and CDR2 from the germline V gene are SGHTA and FQGNSA. The CDR3 nucleotides read TGTGCCAGCAGCTTAGCTCTCCTTCGGTCTCACGAGCAGTACTTC. Translating gives CASSLALLRSHEQYF.

CDR3 DNA: TGTGCCAGCAGCGTGGACACAGGGGATCAGCCCCAGCATTTT. Amino acid sequence: CASSVDTGDQPQHF. The J gene is TRBJ1-5, the V gene TRBV9; 7 nucleotides line up with TRBD1. Germline CDR1 SGDLS, CDR2 YYNGEE. V lost 2 bases and J lost 5; bases outside the gene matches: 4. The CDR3 contains 14 residues.